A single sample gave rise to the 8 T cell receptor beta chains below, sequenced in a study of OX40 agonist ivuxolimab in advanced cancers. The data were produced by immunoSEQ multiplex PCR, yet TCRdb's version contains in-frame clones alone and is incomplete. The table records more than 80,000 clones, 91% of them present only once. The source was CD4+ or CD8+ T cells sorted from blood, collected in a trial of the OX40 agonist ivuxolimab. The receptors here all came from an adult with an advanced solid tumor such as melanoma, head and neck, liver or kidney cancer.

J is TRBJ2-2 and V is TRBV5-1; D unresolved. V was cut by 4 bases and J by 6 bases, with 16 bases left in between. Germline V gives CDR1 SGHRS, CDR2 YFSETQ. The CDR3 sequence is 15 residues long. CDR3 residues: CASSPLLGSPGELFF. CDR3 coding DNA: TGCGCCAGCAGCCCGCTCCTAGGTTCCCCCGGGGAGCTGTTTTTT.

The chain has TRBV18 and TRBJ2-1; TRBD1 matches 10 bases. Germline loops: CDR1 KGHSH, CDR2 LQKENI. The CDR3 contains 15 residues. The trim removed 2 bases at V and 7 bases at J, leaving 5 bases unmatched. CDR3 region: CASSPYRTGGNEQFF. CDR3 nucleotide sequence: TGTGCCAGCTCACCATACCGGACAGGGGGAAATGAGCAGTTCTTC.

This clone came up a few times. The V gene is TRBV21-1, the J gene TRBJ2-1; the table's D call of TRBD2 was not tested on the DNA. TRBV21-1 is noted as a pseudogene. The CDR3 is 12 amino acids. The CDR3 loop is CAKTRGNNEQFF. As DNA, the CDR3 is TGTGCCAAAACTAGAGGTAACAATGAGCAGTTCTTC.

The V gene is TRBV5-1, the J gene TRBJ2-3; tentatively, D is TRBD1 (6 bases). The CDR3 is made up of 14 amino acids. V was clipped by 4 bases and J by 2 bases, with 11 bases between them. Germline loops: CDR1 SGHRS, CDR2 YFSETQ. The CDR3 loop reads CASSGTGNTDTQYF. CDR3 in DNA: TGCGCCAGCAGCGGTACAGGGAACACAGATACGCAGTATTTT.

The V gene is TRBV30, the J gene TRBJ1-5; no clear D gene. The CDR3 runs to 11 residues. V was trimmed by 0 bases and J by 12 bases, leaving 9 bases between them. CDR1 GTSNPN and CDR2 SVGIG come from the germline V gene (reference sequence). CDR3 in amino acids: CAWSVGTLQHF. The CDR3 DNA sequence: TGTGCCTGGAGTGTGGGAACTCTCCAGCATTTT.

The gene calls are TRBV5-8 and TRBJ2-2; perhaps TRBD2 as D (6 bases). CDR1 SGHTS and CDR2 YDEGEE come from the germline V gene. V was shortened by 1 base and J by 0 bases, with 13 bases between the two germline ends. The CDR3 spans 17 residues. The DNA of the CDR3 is TGTGCCAGCAGCTTGATGCGGGGAGCCGCGAACACCGGGGAGCTGTTTTTT. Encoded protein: CASSLMRGAANTGELFF.

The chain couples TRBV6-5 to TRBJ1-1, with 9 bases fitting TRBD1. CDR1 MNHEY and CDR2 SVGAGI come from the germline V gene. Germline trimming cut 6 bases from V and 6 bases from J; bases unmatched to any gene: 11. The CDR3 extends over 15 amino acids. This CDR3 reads CASRRTGGRGPEAFF. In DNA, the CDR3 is TGTGCCAGCAGAAGAACAGGGGGCAGAGGCCCTGAAGCTTTCTTT.

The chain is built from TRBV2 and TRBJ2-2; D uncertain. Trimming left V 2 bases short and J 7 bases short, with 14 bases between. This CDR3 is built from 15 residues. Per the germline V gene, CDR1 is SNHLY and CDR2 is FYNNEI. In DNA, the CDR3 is TGTGCCAGCAGTGAATCTGGGATTAAGTACGGGGAGCTGTTTTTT. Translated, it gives CASSESGIKYGELFF.